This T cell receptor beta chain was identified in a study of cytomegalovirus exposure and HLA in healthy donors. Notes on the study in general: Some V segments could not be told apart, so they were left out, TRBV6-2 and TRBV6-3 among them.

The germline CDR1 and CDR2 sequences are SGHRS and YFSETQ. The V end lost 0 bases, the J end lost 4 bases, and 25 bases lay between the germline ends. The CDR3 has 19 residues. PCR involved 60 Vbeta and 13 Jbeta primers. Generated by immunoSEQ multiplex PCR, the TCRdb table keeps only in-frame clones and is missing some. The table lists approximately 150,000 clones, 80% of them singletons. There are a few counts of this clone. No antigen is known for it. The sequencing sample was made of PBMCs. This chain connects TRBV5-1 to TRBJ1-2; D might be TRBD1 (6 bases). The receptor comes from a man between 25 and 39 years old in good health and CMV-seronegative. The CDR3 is CASSLASLSAQGQFYGYTF. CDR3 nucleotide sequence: TGCGCCAGCAGCTTGGCCTCTCTTAGTGCGCAGGGGCAATTCTATGGCTACACCTTC.